This TCR beta chain was profiled in a study of T cell responses to AZD1222 COVID-19 vaccine. To note about this clone: The sample holds other DNA sequences that translate to the same CDR3.

Trimming removed 5 bases at V and 4 bases at J, with 6 bases between. CDR3 size: 12 residues. CDR1 and CDR2 (germline): MNHNY, SVGAGI (reference sequence). The method was immunoSEQ multiplex PCR; TCRdb's version includes in-frame clones alone and lacks a portion of them. The sample yields 150,000 to 250,000 clones, 80% to 95% seen once. Sequenced here: peripheral blood, sampled 28 days after the second AZD1222 dose. The chain has TRBV6-6 and TRBJ1-3; D remains ambiguous. This TCR was sampled from an adult who received the AZD1222 COVID-19 vaccine. The CDR3 DNA sequence: TGTGCCAGCAGTAGAGGGGGAAACACCATATATTTT. Amino acids: CASSRGGNTIYF.